What follows are 6 T cell receptor beta chains derived from one specimen sequenced in a study of shared T cell receptors in the human thymus. Data came from immunoSEQ multiplex PCR; TCRdb stores just in-frame clones and leaves some out. Seen here are about 730,000 clones, approximately 85% observed once, and the top ten hold about 0.0098%. This sample also belongs to another study, concerning human thymus T cells.

Sample: thymocytes. These receptors came from a girl under two years old with a congenital heart defect.

This clone appeared a single time. The chain uses TRBV5-1 and TRBJ2-6; 8 positions match TRBD1. The CDR3 extends over 15 amino acids. CDR1 SGHRS and CDR2 YFSETQ come from the germline V gene. V trimming: 0 bases; J trimming: 5 bases; junction bases outside the gene matches: 1. The CDR3 sequence: CASSLGTGRANVLTF. The DNA for the CDR3 is TGCGCCAGCAGCTTGGGGACAGGGAGGGCCAACGTCCTGACTTTC.

CDR3 coding DNA: TGTGCCAGCAGCTTAAAGCTTTCCTGCCAAGAGACCCAGTACTTC. Protein: CASSLKLSCQETQYF. The V gene is TRBV11-2, the J gene TRBJ2-5; no clear D. The germline V and J ends were trimmed by 2 bases and 1 base, with 11 bases remaining between them. CDR3 length equals 15 residues. Germline loops: CDR1 SGHAT, CDR2 FQNNGV.

The CDR3 DNA is TGTGCCAGCAGTTTAGGGCAGGATACCATTTCACCCCTCCACTTT. This encodes CASSLGQDTISPLHF. The rearrangement joins TRBV27 to TRBJ1-6, with D uncertain. Trimming took 2 bases from V and 9 from J, leaving 14 bases between them. The CDR3 is made up of 15 amino acids. CDR1 is MNHEY, CDR2 SMNVEV, per germline (reference sequence).

The chain has TRBV7-2 and TRBJ2-5, with D tentatively TRBD2 (6 bases). V shed 5 bases and J shed 2 bases, with 21 bases lying between them. The CDR3 length is 17 residues. The V gene's germline CDR1 is SGHTA and CDR2 FQGNSA. CDR3 protein: CASSPQPVLAEQETQYF. For the CDR3, the DNA is TGTGCCAGCAGCCCCCAGCCGGTACTAGCTGAACAAGAGACCCAGTACTTC.

The genes are TRBV5-6 and TRBJ1-5; 8 bases align to TRBD1. The ends lost 3 bases at V and 7 bases at J; junction bases unmatched: 15. The CDR3 sequence is 17 residues long. In germline, CDR1 is SGHDT, CDR2 YYEEEE. The CDR3 region has the DNA TGTGCCAGCAGCTCTTGGCCGAACCGGGACAGGAGGCAGCCCCAGCATTTT. This sequence encodes CASSSWPNRDRRQPQHF.

This rearrangement joins TRBV27 to TRBJ1-5, with D hard to call. The CDR3 extends over 14 amino acids. Germline assignment: CDR1 MNHEY and CDR2 SMNVEV (reference sequence). V dropped 3 bases and J dropped 6 bases, with 12 bases sitting between them. CDR3 nucleotide sequence: TGTGCCAGCAGTTTCGTTTTCCGGGGTCAGCCCCAGCATTTT. Translated: CASSFVFRGQPQHF.